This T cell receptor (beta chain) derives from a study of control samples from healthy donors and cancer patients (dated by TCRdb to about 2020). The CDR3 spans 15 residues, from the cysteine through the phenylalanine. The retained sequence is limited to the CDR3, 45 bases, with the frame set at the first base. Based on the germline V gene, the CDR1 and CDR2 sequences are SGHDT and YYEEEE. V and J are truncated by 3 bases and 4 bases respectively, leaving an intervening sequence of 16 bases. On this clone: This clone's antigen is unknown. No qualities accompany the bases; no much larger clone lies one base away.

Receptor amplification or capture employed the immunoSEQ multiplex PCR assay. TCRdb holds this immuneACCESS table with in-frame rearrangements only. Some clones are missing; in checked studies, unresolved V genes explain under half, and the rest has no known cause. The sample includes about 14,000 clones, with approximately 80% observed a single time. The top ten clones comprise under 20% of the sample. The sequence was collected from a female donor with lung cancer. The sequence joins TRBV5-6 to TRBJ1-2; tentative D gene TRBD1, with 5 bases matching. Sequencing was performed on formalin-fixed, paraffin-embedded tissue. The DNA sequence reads TGTGCCAGCAGCTGGGCCGGGACTGCCTCCTATGGCTACACCTTC. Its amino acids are CASSWAGTASYGYTF. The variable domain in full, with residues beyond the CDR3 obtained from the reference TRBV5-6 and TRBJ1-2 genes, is DAGVTQSPTHLIKTRGQQVTLRCSPKSGHDTVSWYQQALGQGPQFIFQYYEEEERQRGNFPDRFSGHQFPNYSSELNVNALLLGDSALYLCASSWAGTASYGYTFGSGTRLTVV.